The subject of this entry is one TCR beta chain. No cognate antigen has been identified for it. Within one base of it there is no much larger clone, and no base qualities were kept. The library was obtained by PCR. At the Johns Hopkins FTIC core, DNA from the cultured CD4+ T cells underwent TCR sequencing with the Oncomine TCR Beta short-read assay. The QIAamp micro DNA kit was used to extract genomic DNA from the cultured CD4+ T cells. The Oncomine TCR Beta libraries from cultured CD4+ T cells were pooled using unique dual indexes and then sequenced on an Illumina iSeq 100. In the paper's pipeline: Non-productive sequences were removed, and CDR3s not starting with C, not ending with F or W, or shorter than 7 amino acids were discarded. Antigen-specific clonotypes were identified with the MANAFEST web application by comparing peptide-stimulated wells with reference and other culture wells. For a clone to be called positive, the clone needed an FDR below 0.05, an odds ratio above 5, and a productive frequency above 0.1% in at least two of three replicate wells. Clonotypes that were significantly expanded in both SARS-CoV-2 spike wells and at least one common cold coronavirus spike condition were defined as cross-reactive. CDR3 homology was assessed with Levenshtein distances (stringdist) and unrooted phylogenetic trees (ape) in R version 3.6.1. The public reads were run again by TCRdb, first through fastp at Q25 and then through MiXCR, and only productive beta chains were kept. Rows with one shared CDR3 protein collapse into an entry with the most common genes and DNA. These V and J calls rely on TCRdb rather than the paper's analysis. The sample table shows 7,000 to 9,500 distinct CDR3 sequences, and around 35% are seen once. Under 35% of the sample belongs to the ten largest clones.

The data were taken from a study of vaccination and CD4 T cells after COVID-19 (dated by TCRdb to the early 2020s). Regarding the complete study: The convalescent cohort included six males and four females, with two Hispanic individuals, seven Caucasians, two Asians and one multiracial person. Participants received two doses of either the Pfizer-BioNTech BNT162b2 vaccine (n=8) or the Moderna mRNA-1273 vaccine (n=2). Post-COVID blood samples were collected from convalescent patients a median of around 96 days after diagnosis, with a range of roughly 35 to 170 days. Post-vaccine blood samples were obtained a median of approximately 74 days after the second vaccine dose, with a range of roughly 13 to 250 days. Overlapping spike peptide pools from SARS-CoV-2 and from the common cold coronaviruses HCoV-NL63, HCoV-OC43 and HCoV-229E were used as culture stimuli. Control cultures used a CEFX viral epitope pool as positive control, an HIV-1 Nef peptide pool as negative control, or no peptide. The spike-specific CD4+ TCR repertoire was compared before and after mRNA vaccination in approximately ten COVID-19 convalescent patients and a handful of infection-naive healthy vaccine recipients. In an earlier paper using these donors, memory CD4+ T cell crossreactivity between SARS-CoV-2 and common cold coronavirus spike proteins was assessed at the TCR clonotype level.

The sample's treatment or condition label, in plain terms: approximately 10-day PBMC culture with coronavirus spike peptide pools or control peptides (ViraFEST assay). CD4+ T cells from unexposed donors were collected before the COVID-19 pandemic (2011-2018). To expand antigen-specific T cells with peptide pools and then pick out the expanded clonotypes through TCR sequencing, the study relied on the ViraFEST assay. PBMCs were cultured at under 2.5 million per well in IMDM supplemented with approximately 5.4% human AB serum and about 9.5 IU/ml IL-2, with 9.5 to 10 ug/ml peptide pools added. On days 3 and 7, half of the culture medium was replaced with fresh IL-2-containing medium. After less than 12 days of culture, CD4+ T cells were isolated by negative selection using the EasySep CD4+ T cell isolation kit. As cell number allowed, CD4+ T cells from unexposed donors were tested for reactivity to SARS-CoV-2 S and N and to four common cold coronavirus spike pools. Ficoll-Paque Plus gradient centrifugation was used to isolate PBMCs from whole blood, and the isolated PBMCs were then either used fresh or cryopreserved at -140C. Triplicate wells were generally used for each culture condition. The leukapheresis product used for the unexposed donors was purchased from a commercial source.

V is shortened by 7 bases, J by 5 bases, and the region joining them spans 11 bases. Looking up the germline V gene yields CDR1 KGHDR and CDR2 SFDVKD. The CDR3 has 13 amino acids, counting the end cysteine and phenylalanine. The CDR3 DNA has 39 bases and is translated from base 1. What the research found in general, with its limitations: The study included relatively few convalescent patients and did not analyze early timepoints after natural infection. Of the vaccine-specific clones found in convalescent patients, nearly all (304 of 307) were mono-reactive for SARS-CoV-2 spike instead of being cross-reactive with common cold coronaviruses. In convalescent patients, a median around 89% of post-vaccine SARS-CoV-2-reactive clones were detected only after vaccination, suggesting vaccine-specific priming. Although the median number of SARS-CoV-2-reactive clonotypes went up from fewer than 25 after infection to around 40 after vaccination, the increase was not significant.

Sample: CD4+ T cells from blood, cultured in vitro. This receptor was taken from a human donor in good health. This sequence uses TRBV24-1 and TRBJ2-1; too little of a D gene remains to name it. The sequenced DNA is TGTGCCACCAGCGCACACTGGGACAATGAGCAGTTCTTC. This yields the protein CATSAHWDNEQFF.